Below, 23 T cell receptor beta chains from the same sample are listed, as sequenced in a study of identical twins. A single record per CDR3 protein comes from TCRdb applying MiXCR to the 5' RACE reads. The table has hundreds of thousands of distinct CDR3 sequences, more than 9% seen once. The same data also contributed to another study, on yellow fever vaccine responses in identical twins.

Sequenced material: PBMCs. The receptors derive from a young woman in good health.

This chain links TRBV28 with TRBJ2-5; unclear D gene. The ends were cut back, 4 bases at V and 2 bases at J, with 14 bases in the middle. Germline loops: CDR1 MDHEN, CDR2 SYDVKM. The CDR3 runs 15 residues. The DNA for the CDR3 is TGTGCCAGCAGTTACCGAAAAGGCCTTCAAGAGACCCAGTACTTC. It encodes CASSYRKGLQETQYF.

This clonotype was counted a few times. J is TRBJ2-2 and V is TRBV5-1; the D gene could be TRBD1 or TRBD2 (5 bases each). The CDR3 length is 15 residues. Germline loops: CDR1 SGHRS, CDR2 YFSETQ. Trimming took off 4 bases at V and 7 bases at J, with 17 bases between the two ends. The CDR3 region is CASSPRPGTGGELFF. DNA of the CDR3: TGCGCCAGCAGCCCCCGGCCAGGGACGGGCGGGGAGCTGTTTTTT.

The chain carries TRBV2 and TRBJ2-3; 8 nucleotides align to TRBD2. This CDR3 spans 15 amino acids. The germline V gene has CDR1 SNHLY and CDR2 FYNNEI. V trimming: 3 bases; J trimming: 4 bases; junction bases outside the gene matches: 6. The CDR3 nucleotides read TGTGCCAGCAGTGAGGAAGCGGGAGTCCCAGATACGCAGTATTTT. It specifies CASSEEAGVPDTQYF. Combining the CDR3 with reference TRBV2 and TRBJ2-3 gives the whole variable domain EPEVTQTPSHQVTQMGQEVILRCVPISNHLYFYWYRQILGQKVEFLVSFYNNEISEKSEIFDDQFSVERPDGSNFTLKIRSTKLEDSAMYFCASSEEAGVPDTQYFGPGTRLTVL.

This clonotype has just a few counts. The chain couples TRBV10-2 to TRBJ2-5; a possible D gene is TRBD1 (5 bases). In germline, CDR1 is WSHSY, CDR2 SAAADI. This CDR3 has 12 amino acids. V dropped 5 bases and J dropped 4 bases, with 8 bases sitting between them. The CDR3 loop reads CASSRGAETQYF. Here the CDR3 DNA reads TGCGCCAGCAGTAGGGGTGCAGAGACCCAGTACTTC.

The chain is built from TRBV20-1 and TRBJ2-1, with a possible D match to TRBD2 (6 bases). Germline V gives CDR1 DFQATT, CDR2 SNEGSKA (reference sequence). V lost 3 bases and J 0 bases, leaving 15 bases between the germline ends. The CDR3 runs 16 residues. As DNA, the CDR3 is TGCAGTGCTAGCGGGAGAGAAACACGCTCCTACAATGAGCAGTTCTTC. Translating it yields CSASGRETRSYNEQFF.

The genes are TRBV12-3 or TRBV12-4 and TRBJ1-5; D ambiguous. V lost 8 bases, J lost 2 bases, and 10 bases lay in between. The CDR3 extends over 13 amino acids. DNA of the CDR3: TGTGCCAGCGCTCGGACTGGCAATCAGCCCCAGCATTTT. Translated, it gives CASARTGNQPQHF.

The rearrangement links TRBV25-1 to TRBJ2-5, with D possibly being TRBD1 or TRBD2 (5 bases each). The CDR3 loop spans 14 amino acids. Between the trimmed V and J ends, which lost 6 bases and 5 bases, there was a span of 16 bases. The germline V gene encodes CDR1 MGHDK and CDR2 SYGVNS. The CDR3 DNA follows: TGTGCCAGCAGCGGGGACCGACCAACGGAGACCCAGTACTTC. Translation: CASSGDRPTETQYF.

This clonotype was seen only a few times. This chain links TRBV20-1 with TRBJ2-1, with D maybe TRBD1 (6 bases). Germline V lookup: CDR1 DFQATT, CDR2 SNEGSKA (reference sequence). The ends were cut back, 7 bases at V and 7 bases at J, with 17 bases in the middle. This CDR3 comprises 13 residues. CDR3 sequence (DNA): TGCAGTGTTACAGGGTTGAGGTTAAATGAGCAGTTCTTC. Its protein is CSVTGLRLNEQFF.

This clonotype was seen only a few times. The chain carries TRBV20-1 and TRBJ2-7, with 7 bases lining up with TRBD1. The V segment lost 6 bases and the J segment 2 bases; nucleotides outside the gene matches: 10. Germline CDR1 is DFQATT and CDR2 is SNEGSKA (reference sequence). This CDR3 contains 14 residues. The CDR3 loop reads CSASTGRRPYEQYV. The CDR3 DNA sequence: TGCAGTGCCTCGACAGGGAGAAGACCCTACGAGCAGTACGTC.

This clonotype was picked up a small number of times. This rearrangement joins TRBV5-1 to TRBJ2-7; 9 bases line up with TRBD1. Germline assignment: CDR1 SGHRS and CDR2 YFSETQ. The junction had 12 bases not matched to a gene; V was cut back by 4 bases and J by 4 bases. The CDR3 totals 16 residues. CDR3: CASSPTRTGAGYEQYF. For the CDR3, the DNA is TGCGCCAGCAGCCCAACTAGGACAGGGGCGGGTTACGAGCAGTACTTC.

This clonotype appeared many times. The rearrangement links TRBV12-3 or TRBV12-4 to TRBJ1-5; D possibly corresponds to TRBD1 (5 bases). The CDR3 loop spans 13 amino acids. The V end lost 7 bases, the J end lost 3 bases, and 10 bases lay between the germline ends. The CDR3 spells CASTGGANQPQHF. CDR3 nucleotide sequence: TGTGCCAGCACCGGGGGTGCCAATCAGCCCCAGCATTTT.

This clonotype was counted only a few times. The chain links TRBV7-9 to TRBJ2-5, with a tentative D call TRBD2 (5 bases). Trimming took off 2 bases at V and 2 bases at J, with 12 bases between the two ends. CDR1 is SEHNR and CDR2 is FQNEAQ in the germline V gene (reference sequence). The CDR3 spans 15 residues. CDR3 in amino acids: CASSLLRGAQETQYF. The DNA for the CDR3 is TGTGCCAGCAGCTTACTCCGGGGAGCTCAAGAGACCCAGTACTTC.

This clonotype turned up a few times. The chain links TRBV24-1 to TRBJ2-3; possibly TRBD1 for D (6 bases). Germline-derived CDR1 and CDR2 are KGHDR and SFDVKD. This CDR3 spans 15 amino acids. V lost 10 bases, J lost 0 bases, and 16 bases lay in between. CDR3 in DNA: TGTGCCACATCGACAGGTCTGAAGAGCACAGATACGCAGTATTTT. Residues: CATSTGLKSTDTQYF.

This chain joins TRBV20-1 and TRBJ2-1, with a possible D match to TRBD1 (5 bases). Deletions cut 2 bases from V and 9 bases from J, with 17 bases between. Germline loops: CDR1 DFQATT, CDR2 SNEGSKA (reference sequence). CDR3 length equals 14 residues. The CDR3 loop reads CSARLGLGAGEQFF. CDR3 in DNA: TGCAGTGCTAGACTCGGCCTTGGGGCCGGTGAGCAGTTCTTC.

The chain combines TRBV20-1 with TRBJ2-1, with D maybe TRBD2 (5 bases). Trimming stripped 4 bases from V and 0 bases from J, with 16 bases between. The CDR3 runs to 16 residues. Looked up from germline, CDR1 is DFQATT and CDR2 is SNEGSKA (reference sequence). The CDR3 DNA is TGCAGTGCTATTTGGAGCGGACCGATCTCCTACAATGAGCAGTTCTTC. It codes for CSAIWSGPISYNEQFF.

This clonotype came up a few times. The CDR3 region has the DNA TGTGCCAGCAAGGGACTAGCGGGACGCTCCTACAATGAGCAGTTCTTC. It specifies CASKGLAGRSYNEQFF. The V gene is TRBV6-1, the J gene TRBJ2-1, with 13 bases matching TRBD2. Trimming at V came to 7 bases and at J to 0 bases, leaving 3 bases not matched to a gene. This CDR3 is 16 amino acids long. Germline V gene lookup returns CDR1 MNHNS and CDR2 SASEGT.

The chain carries TRBV2 and TRBJ2-3, with D possibly being TRBD2 (7 bases). V lost 4 bases to trimming and J lost 2 bases, with 19 bases between them. This CDR3 is 17 amino acids long. CDR1 and CDR2 from the germline V gene are SNHLY and FYNNEI. The CDR3 is CASSGGPRGGSTDTQYF. DNA of the CDR3: TGTGCCAGCAGTGGAGGCCCGAGGGGGGGTTCCACAGATACGCAGTATTTT.

Of note for this clonotype: A much larger clone differs from this one at a single base, so this may be a read error. V usage is TRBV7-8 and J usage is TRBJ1-1, with 7 bases matching TRBD1. The CDR3 is 15 amino acids. The germline V gene has CDR1 SGHVS and CDR2 FQNEAQ. After removal of 4 bases from V and 10 bases from J, the junction contained 15 bases not matched to a gene. The CDR3 bases are TGTGCCAGCAGCTACTCCTCAGGGGGAATCCCTGGAGCTTTCTTT. Protein sequence: CASSYSSGGIPGAFF.

V usage is TRBV7-6 and J usage is TRBJ2-7, with a possible D match to TRBD2 (6 bases). The CDR3 sequence is 14 residues long. Germline CDR1 and CDR2: SGHVS and FNYEAQ. V lost 2 bases, J lost 1 base, and 9 bases lay in between. CDR3 amino acids: CASSLRLGSYEQYF. In DNA, the CDR3 is TGTGCCAGCAGCTTACGACTAGGGTCCTACGAGCAGTACTTC.

CDR3 in amino acids: CSGPAGGGTDTQYF. CDR3 DNA sequence: TGCAGTGGGCCAGCGGGGGGGGGCACAGATACGCAGTATTTT. This chain joins TRBV20-1 and TRBJ2-3; TRBD2 agrees at 10 bases. The V gene end was trimmed by 7 bases and the J gene end by 1 base; junction bases not matched to a gene: 5. CDR1 DFQATT and CDR2 SNEGSKA come from the germline V gene (reference sequence). The CDR3 length is 14 residues.

The chain has TRBV5-1 and TRBJ2-2; the D is unclear. This CDR3 is 14 amino acids long. Germline assignment: CDR1 SGHRS and CDR2 YFSETQ. The V and J ends lost 7 bases and 1 base respectively, with 11 bases between them. The CDR3 DNA sequence: TGCGCCAGCGGGTTGGCGGTGAACACCGGGGAGCTGTTTTTT. Its translation: CASGLAVNTGELFF. The variable domain in full, completed from reference TRBV5-1 and TRBJ2-2, reads KAGVTQTPRYLIKTRGQQVTLSCSPISGHRSVSWYQQTPGQGLQFLFEYFSETQRNKGNFPGRFSGRQFSNSRSEMNVSTLELGDSALYLCASGLAVNTGELFFGEGSRLTVL.

This clonotype was seen a few times. This chain links TRBV4-1 with TRBJ2-1; D possibly corresponds to TRBD1 (5 bases). Germline assignment: CDR1 MGHRA and CDR2 YSYEKL. V was trimmed by 6 bases and J by 1 base, leaving 13 bases between them. The CDR3 runs to 15 residues. CDR3 nucleotides: TGCGCCAGCAGTCGCAGGGTTGAGTCCTACAATGAGCAGTTCTTC. Translating gives CASSRRVESYNEQFF.

The chain uses TRBV20-1 and TRBJ1-1; possibly TRBD1 for D (5 bases). The ends were cut back, 2 bases at V and 0 bases at J, with 16 bases in the middle. The CDR3 runs 16 residues. Germline values: CDR1 DFQATT, CDR2 SNEGSKA (reference sequence). For the CDR3, the DNA is TGCAGTGCTAGAAGCTTACAGGACAATATGAACACTGAAGCTTTCTTT. It translates to CSARSLQDNMNTEAFF.